This record covers a single T cell receptor beta chain. Its antigen remains unknown. This sample was taken from a study of T cells in localized non-small cell lung cancer. Study-level findings and limits: In adjacent lung, a median around 57 of the top 100 tumor clones were found. Adjacent uninvolved lung had the highest clonality, suggesting focused antigen responses. With higher T cell density in blood came longer overall survival. Heterogeneity stays possible, as sequencing covered only one tumor region.

Clones were sequenced by immunoSEQ multiplex PCR, and TCRdb holds only the in-frame ones, with some missing. The sample holds around 96,000 clones, around 90% seen once. V shed 6 bases and J shed 4 bases, with 12 bases lying between them. Per germline, CDR1 SNHLY and CDR2 FYNNEI. This CDR3 is 13 amino acids long. This sequence joins TRBV2 and TRBJ1-1, with D perhaps matching TRBD1 (5 bases). The sample in question was PBMCs, obtained before any cancer treatment. This clonotype was obtained from a woman aged 40-69 years with stage II squamous cell lung carcinoma. The DNA for the CDR3 is TGTGCCAGCAGGCTCCGGGGGGGCACTGAAGCTTTCTTT. Translation gives CASRLRGGTEAFF.